The TCR beta chain described here comes from a study of beta chain features in type 1 diabetes. Study-level information: When patients were set against healthy donors, age, gender and cell yields were similar. Study-wide results and limits: Patients with type 1 diabetes carried fewer insertions and had more deletions at their VDJ junctions. Cells that show high TCR expression could be over-represented by cDNA sequencing.

Researchers reported sorting CD4+ naive, central memory, regulatory and stem cell-like memory cells via CD45RO/CCR7/CD25/CD127/CD95/CD27. Every isolated RNA sample was fully reverse transcribed, so sequencing captured expressed TCRB transcripts. The repertoire was sequenced with immunoSEQ multiplex PCR; TCRdb's copy has only in-frame clones and lacks some. The sample has hundreds of thousands of clones; 6.5% to 10% are singletons. From germline, CDR1 is SGHTA and CDR2 FQGTGA. The length of the CDR3 is 13 residues. Between the trimmed V and J ends, which lost 4 bases and 6 bases, there was a span of 13 bases. Points on this clone: Antigen unknown.

This TCR was recovered from a woman aged 18-30 years in good health. The chain employs TRBV7-3 and TRBJ2-7; D not certain. Sequencing was carried out using central memory CD4+ T cells from blood. In nucleotides, the CDR3 is TGTGCCAGCAGCTCTACCCTAGTATCCGAGCAGTACTTC. This codes for CASSSTLVSEQYF.